This T cell receptor beta chain was obtained from a study of CD8 T cells in ankylosing spondylitis. Trimming took off 4 bases at V and 0 bases at J, with 9 bases between the two ends. Germline values: CDR1 SQVTM, CDR2 ANQGSEA. The CDR3 covers 13 residues. From the 5' RACE reads, TCRdb called clonotypes with MiXCR, one entry per CDR3 protein. Among 150,000 to 200,000 distinct CDR3 sequences, 18% were seen once, and the ten largest hold more than 3.5%. What was sequenced was blood, either unsorted or a sorted T cell fraction (not recorded which). The TCR comes from a male donor aged 5 to 30 with ankylosing spondylitis or in good health (not recorded which). The chain uses TRBV29-1 and TRBJ1-1; D not certain. The CDR3 here is CSVVVGVNTEAFF. CDR3 nucleotide sequence: TGCAGCGTTGTAGTCGGTGTGAACACTGAAGCTTTCTTT.